This T cell receptor (beta chain) was found in a study of T cell responses to AZD1222 COVID-19 vaccine. Points from the study as a whole: Just six AZD1222 recipients were seropositive at baseline. Nearly half of spike-specific TCRs reportedly go after variant regions that carry no mutations.

Method: immunoSEQ multiplex PCR; TCRdb's copy keeps in-frame clones and lacks some. The sample lists approximately 65,000 clones, over 70% seen once, with about an eighth in the top ten. Trimming took 8 bases from V and 4 from J, leaving 12 bases between them. Germline CDR1 and CDR2: SGHAT and FQNNGV. CDR3 length: 12 residues. This clone was seen a single time. Its antigen is unknown. The J gene is TRBJ2-7, the V gene TRBV11-2; D remains ambiguous. The sequencing here drew on peripheral blood, taken on day 0 of AZD1222 vaccination. The receptor was derived from an adult in good health. The CDR3 coding sequence is TGTGCCAGCGAGAATCGGATTTACGAGCAGTACTTC. Protein sequence: CASENRIYEQYF.